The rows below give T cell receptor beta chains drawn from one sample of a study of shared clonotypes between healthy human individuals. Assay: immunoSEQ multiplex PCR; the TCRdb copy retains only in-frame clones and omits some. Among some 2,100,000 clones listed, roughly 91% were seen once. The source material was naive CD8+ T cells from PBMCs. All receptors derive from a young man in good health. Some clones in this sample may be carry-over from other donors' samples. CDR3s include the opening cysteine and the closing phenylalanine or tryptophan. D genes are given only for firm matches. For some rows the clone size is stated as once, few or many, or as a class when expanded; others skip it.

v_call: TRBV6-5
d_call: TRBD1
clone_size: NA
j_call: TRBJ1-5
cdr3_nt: TGTGCCAGCAGTCCACAGGGGGACCAGCCCCAGCATTTT
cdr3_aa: CASSPQGDQPQHF

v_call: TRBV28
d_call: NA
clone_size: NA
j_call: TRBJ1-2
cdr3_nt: TGTGCCAGCAGTTTATCCCCGGGGGGAACTCTCTATGGCTACACCTTC
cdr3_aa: CASSLSPGGTLYGYTF

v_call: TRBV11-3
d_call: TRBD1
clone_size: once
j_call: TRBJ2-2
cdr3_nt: TGTGCCAGCAGCTTGAACAGGGGGAACACCGGGGAGCTGTTTTTT
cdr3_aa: CASSLNRGNTGELFF

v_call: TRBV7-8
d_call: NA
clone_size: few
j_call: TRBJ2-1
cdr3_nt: TGTGCCAGCAGCTTAGCAGCGTCCGGGGCCTACAATGAGCAGTTCTTC
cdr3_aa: CASSLAASGAYNEQFF

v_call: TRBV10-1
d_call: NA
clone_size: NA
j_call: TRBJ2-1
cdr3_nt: TGCGCCAGCAGTGAGTCTGGGGAGGGGGCGAAGTACAATGAGCAGTTCTTC
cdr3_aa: CASSESGEGAKYNEQFF

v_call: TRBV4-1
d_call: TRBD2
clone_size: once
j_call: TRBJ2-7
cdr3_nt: TGCGCCAGCAGCCAAGCCCCGGGACTAGCGGGAGGCGAGCAGTACTTC
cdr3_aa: CASSQAPGLAGGEQYF

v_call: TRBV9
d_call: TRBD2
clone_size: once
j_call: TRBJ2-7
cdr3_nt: TGTGCCAGCAGCCCCTTAGCGGGAGGATGGGTCGAGCAGTACTTC
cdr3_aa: CASSPLAGGWVEQYF

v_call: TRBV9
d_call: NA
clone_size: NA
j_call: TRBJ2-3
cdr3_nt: TGTGCCAGCAGCGGGCGGAGGGGCGTCACAGATACGCAGTATTTT
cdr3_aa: CASSGRRGVTDTQYF

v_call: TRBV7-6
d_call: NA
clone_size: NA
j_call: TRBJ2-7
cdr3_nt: TGTGCCAGCAGCGCCCGAGGGACATCCTACGAGCAGTACTTC
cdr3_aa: CASSARGTSYEQYF

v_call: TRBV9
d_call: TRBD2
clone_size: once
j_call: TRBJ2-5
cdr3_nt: TGTGCCAGCAGCGTAGGGAGGAGCGGGAGTCAAGAGACCCAGTACTTC
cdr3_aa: CASSVGRSGSQETQYF

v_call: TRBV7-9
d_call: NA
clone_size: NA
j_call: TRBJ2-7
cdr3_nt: TGTGCCAGCAGCCCGTCAGGGGTCCCCTACGAGCAGTACTTC
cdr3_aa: CASSPSGVPYEQYF

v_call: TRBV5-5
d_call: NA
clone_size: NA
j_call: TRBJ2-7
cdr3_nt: TGTGCCAGCAGGTCGGCAGACGAGCAGTACTTC
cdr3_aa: CASRSADEQYF

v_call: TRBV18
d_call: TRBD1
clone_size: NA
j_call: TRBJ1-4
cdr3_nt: TGTGCCAGCTCACCGTCAACGCTTGGACAGGCATATAATGAAAAACTGTTTTTT
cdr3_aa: CASSPSTLGQAYNEKLFF

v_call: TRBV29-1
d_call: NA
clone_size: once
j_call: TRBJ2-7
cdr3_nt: TGCAGCGTTGAAACAGGTCGGTCCTCCTACGAGCAGTACTTC
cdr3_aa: CSVETGRSSYEQYF

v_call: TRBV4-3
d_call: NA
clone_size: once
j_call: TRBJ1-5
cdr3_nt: TGCGCCAGCAGCGAAGAGACAGGCAGCAATCAGCCCCAGCATTTT
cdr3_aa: CASSEETGSNQPQHF

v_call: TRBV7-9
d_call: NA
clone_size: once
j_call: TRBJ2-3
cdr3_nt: TGTGCCAGCAGCTTACTGTTCACAGATACGCAGTATTTT
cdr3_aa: CASSLLFTDTQYF

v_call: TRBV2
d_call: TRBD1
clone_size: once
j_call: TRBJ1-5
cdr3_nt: TGTGCCAGCAGTGGGGACAGGGGTACCAATCAGCCCCAGCATTTT
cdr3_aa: CASSGDRGTNQPQHF

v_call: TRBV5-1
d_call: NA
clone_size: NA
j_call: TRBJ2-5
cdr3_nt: TGCGCCAGCAGCTTGGAGAACGAGTCCCAGTACTTC
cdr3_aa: CASSLENESQYF

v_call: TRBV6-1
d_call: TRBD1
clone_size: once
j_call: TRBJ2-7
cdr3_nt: TGTGCCAGCAGTCGCGACAGGGGTGTTAGGAACGAGCAGTACTTC
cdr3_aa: CASSRDRGVRNEQYF

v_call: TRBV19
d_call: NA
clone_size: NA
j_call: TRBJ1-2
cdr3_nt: TGTGCCAGTGGACATGGGGACTATGGCTACACCTTC
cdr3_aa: CASGHGDYGYTF

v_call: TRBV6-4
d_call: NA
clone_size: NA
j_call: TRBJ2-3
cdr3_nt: TGTGCCAGCAGTGATTATCAAAGCGGGCGGCGGTATTTT
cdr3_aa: CASSDYQSGRRYF

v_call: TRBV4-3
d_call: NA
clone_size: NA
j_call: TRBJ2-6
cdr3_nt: TGCGCCAGCAGCCAAGATCCGTCGGGCTCTGGGGCCAACGTCCTGACTTTC
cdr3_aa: CASSQDPSGSGANVLTF

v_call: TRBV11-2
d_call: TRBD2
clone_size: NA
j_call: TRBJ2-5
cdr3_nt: TGTGCCAGCGTGAGTGGGGACTATCAACCTCAAGAGACCCAGTACTTC
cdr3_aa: CASVSGDYQPQETQYF